These 17 T cell receptor beta chains originate from one sample sequenced in a study of blood T cell repertoires in COVID-19. Only in-frame clones appear in the TCRdb table, and some are missing; sequencing was by immunoSEQ multiplex PCR. This table has roughly 74,000 clones, 70% to 90% appearing once. Sequencing was performed on peripheral blood. These receptors were collected from a woman of 80 years or more with active or convalescent COVID-19.

Comments on this clone: This sample includes further DNA sequences coding for the same CDR3. This chain connects TRBV4-1 to TRBJ1-2; TRBD1 might be the D (6 bases). V was trimmed by 1 base and J by 7 bases, leaving 10 bases between them. CDR3 length: 13 residues. CDR1 MGHRA and CDR2 YSYEKL come from the germline V gene. CDR3 sequence (DNA): TGCGCCAGCAGCCAAGGAGGGGGAGCTGGCTACACCTTC. Protein product: CASSQGGGAGYTF.

Only a few counts were recorded for this clone. This chain connects TRBV6-5 to TRBJ1-2; TRBD1 agrees at 7 bases. Germline assignment: CDR1 MNHEY and CDR2 SVGAGI. The CDR3 extends over 15 amino acids. V trimming: 0 bases; J trimming: 8 bases; junction bases outside the gene matches: 9. CDR3 in amino acids: CASSYSPRGIRGYTF. For the CDR3, the DNA is TGTGCCAGCAGTTACTCCCCCAGGGGGATCAGGGGCTACACCTTC.

The chain has TRBV7-2 and TRBJ2-7, with 9 bases lining up with TRBD2. Germline values: CDR1 SGHTA, CDR2 FQGNSA. Unmatched junction bases numbered 7, after V lost 6 bases and J lost 4 bases. The CDR3 loop spans 14 amino acids. This CDR3 reads CASRPGLAVYEQYF. The CDR3 bases are TGTGCCAGCAGACCGGGACTAGCCGTGTACGAGCAGTACTTC.

The rearrangement joins TRBV7-2 to TRBJ2-7; D possibly corresponds to TRBD2 (7 bases). Trimming pared 2 bases from V and 2 bases from J, leaving 13 bases between. CDR1 SGHTA and CDR2 FQGNSA come from the germline V gene. The CDR3 has 15 residues. This CDR3 is CASSLRGAGPYEQYF. DNA of the CDR3: TGTGCCAGCAGCTTACGGGGGGCTGGCCCCTACGAGCAGTACTTC.

The chain uses TRBV20-1 and TRBJ2-5; D ambiguous. The CDR3 contains 11 residues. Trimming took 3 bases from V and 3 from J, leaving 5 bases between them. Germline V lookup: CDR1 DFQATT, CDR2 SNEGSKA (reference sequence). CDR3 region: CSASQEETQYF. The CDR3 region has the DNA TGCAGTGCTAGCCAGGAAGAGACCCAGTACTTC.

The gene calls are TRBV19 and TRBJ1-3; TRBD1 is a possible D gene (5 bases). The germline V and J ends were trimmed by 5 bases and 0 bases, with 14 bases remaining between them. The CDR3 loop spans 16 amino acids. CDR1 and CDR2 (germline): LNHDA, SQIVND (reference sequence). This chain's CDR3 is CASSPPRGSSGNTIYF. The CDR3, as DNA: TGTGCCAGTAGTCCGCCTCGGGGGTCCTCTGGAAACACCATATATTTT. Looking up the rest from reference TRBV19 and TRBJ1-3 gives the full variable domain: DGGITQSPKYLFRKEGQNVTLSCEQNLNHDAMYWYRQDPGQGLRLIYYSQIVNDFQKGDIAEGYSVSREKKESFPLTVTSAQKNPTAFYLCASSPPRGSSGNTIYFGEGSWLTVV.

The J gene is TRBJ1-2, the V gene TRBV7-2; the D gene is possibly TRBD1 (5 bases). Per the germline V gene, CDR1 is SGHTA and CDR2 is FQGNSA. The CDR3 is made up of 14 amino acids. Trimming cost V 8 bases and J 2 bases, with 15 bases left between them. In DNA form, the CDR3 reads TGTGCCAGCCTCCCTGCAGGGCTCAACTATGGCTACACCTTC. Protein: CASLPAGLNYGYTF.

The J gene is TRBJ2-5, the V gene TRBV7-2; D might be TRBD1 (6 bases). Germline CDR1 reads SGHTA; CDR2 reads FQGNSA. The CDR3 runs to 13 residues. V gave up 5 bases and J gave up 2 bases, with 9 bases separating them. The CDR3 DNA reads TGTGCCAGCAGCCGGACAGTTCAAGAGACCCAGTACTTC. This sequence encodes CASSRTVQETQYF.

The rearrangement links TRBV3-1 (or the pseudogene TRBV3-2) to TRBJ1-4; 8 bases align to TRBD1. After removal of 4 bases from V and 4 bases from J, the junction contained 5 bases not matched to a gene. The CDR3 has 15 residues. Per the germline V gene, CDR1 is LGHDT and CDR2 is YNNKEL (reference sequence). CDR3 in amino acids: CASSLRTGINEKLFF. CDR3 bases: TGTGCCAGCAGCCTACGGACAGGGATTAATGAAAAACTGTTTTTT.

The chain recombines TRBV18 with TRBJ2-1; D possibly corresponds to TRBD1 (5 bases). Between the trimmed V and J ends, which lost 4 bases and 6 bases, there was a span of 10 bases. The germline CDR1 and CDR2 sequences are KGHSH and LQKENI. This CDR3 has 13 residues. In nucleotides, the CDR3 is TGTGCCAGCTCACAGTCAAGGGGCAATGAGCAGTTCTTC. It yields the protein CASSQSRGNEQFF.

This chain uses TRBV6-5 with TRBJ1-5; D is unclear. Trimming removed 0 bases from V and 5 bases from J, with 8 bases in between. CDR1 and CDR2 (germline): MNHEY, SVGAGI. The length of the CDR3 is 14 residues. The CDR3 region has the DNA TGTGCCAGCAGTTACTCGTGGAGGGATCAGCCCCAGCATTTT. Translated: CASSYSWRDQPQHF.

CDR3 bases: TGCAGCGGTGTGGGGGGCTATGGCTACACCTTC. Translated, it gives CSGVGGYGYTF. This sequence joins TRBV20-1 and TRBJ1-2; TRBD1 might be the D (5 bases). Germline V CDR1 and CDR2: DFQATT, SNEGSKA (reference sequence). There are 11 residues in the CDR3.

This clone was seen just once. The J gene is TRBJ1-2, the V gene TRBV6-5, with 8 bases that match TRBD1. V lost 7 bases, J lost 6 bases, and 7 bases stayed unmatched. This CDR3 is built from 13 residues. In germline, CDR1 is MNHEY, CDR2 SVGAGI. CDR3 residues: CASNKQGDHGYTF. The CDR3 DNA follows: TGTGCCAGCAACAAACAGGGGGATCATGGCTACACCTTC.

The chain recombines TRBV12-3 or TRBV12-4 with TRBJ1-2, with TRBD1 identical over 7 bases. V dropped 6 bases and J dropped 4; count of bases not matched to a gene: 5. The CDR3 spans 13 residues. As DNA, the CDR3 is TGTGCCAGCAGCAGGGACAGATCCTATGGCTACACCTTC. Amino acid sequence: CASSRDRSYGYTF.

The V call is TRBV10-3, the J call TRBJ2-3; possible D gene TRBD2, 6 bases. The CDR3 covers 14 residues. The germline V gene has CDR1 ENHRY and CDR2 SYGVKD. Trimming left V 7 bases short and J 1 base short, with 12 bases between. This CDR3 reads CAIKLAAGTDTQYF. In DNA form, the CDR3 reads TGTGCCATCAAGTTAGCGGCCGGCACAGATACGCAGTATTTT.

The chain recombines TRBV3-1 (or the pseudogene TRBV3-2) with TRBJ2-1, with 8 bases aligning to TRBD2. CDR1 LGHDT and CDR2 YNNKEL come from the germline V gene (reference sequence). CDR3 size: 18 residues. J was trimmed by 5 bases and V by 2 bases; bases with no gene match: 14. The CDR3 sequence is CASSQKKGGSGANNEQFF. As DNA, the CDR3 is TGTGCCAGCAGCCAAAAAAAAGGGGGTAGCGGGGCCAACAATGAGCAGTTCTTC.

This clone was detected only once. J is TRBJ2-7 and V is TRBV19; 8 bases are a match to TRBD1. The CDR3 is made up of 16 amino acids. Trimming removed 4 bases from V and 2 bases from J; junction bases left unmatched: 10. Germline V lookup: CDR1 LNHDA, CDR2 SQIVND (reference sequence). The CDR3 loop reads CASSTRTGWETYEQYF. CDR3 bases: TGTGCCAGTAGTACCCGGACAGGGTGGGAAACCTACGAGCAGTACTTC.